This T cell receptor (beta chain) was captured in a study of T cell responses to AZD1222 COVID-19 vaccine (dated by TCRdb to about 2021). For the wider study: AZD1222 recipients given second doses at about 4 weeks or at about 12 weeks were pooled, since spike-specific TCR depth and breadth were not found to differ between the two schedules. TCR sequencing covered roughly 230 trial participants: 200 to 220 given two doses of AZD1222 and 26 given two doses of MenACWY control vaccine. Trial participants were enrolled into age subgroups of 18-55, 56-69 and 70-plus years, which contained about 150, 28 and 57 TCR-sequenced participants, respectively.

Beyond this particular receptor, the publication reports: Vaccine-associated CD4 TCRs spanned the whole spike protein, with dominant responses in regions 160-218 and 743-854. Spike-specific TCR breadth and depth rose significantly after two AZD1222 doses compared with day 0 and with MenACWY recipients. Because no day 14 peak-response samples were available, the repertoires could be characterized only after the peak T cell response. Only five to seven AZD1222 recipients were SARS-CoV-2 seropositive at baseline, limiting conclusions about previously exposed vaccinees. Participants were mostly white British, with more females than males. The authors suggested clonal diversity may have been underestimated. Reportedly, almost half of the unique spike-specific TCRs recognized epitopes lying outside the regions that are mutated in the B.1.351 and B.1.1.7 variants. In the small 56-69-year group, the increase in depth fell short of significance, most likely because of low power.

The CDR3 regions of human TCRbeta chains were analyzed by immunosequencing. As for how the authors treated the data: TCRs in the repertoires were matched against a reference library of SARS-CoV-2-specific TCRs that had been generated with the MIRA antigen-specificity platform. Breadth was defined as the fraction of unique TCRs that were SARS-CoV-2-associated. Depth was defined as the fraction of total T cells that were SARS-CoV-2-associated. Each spike-specific TCR was assigned to its reactive spike region and to a CD4 or CD8 class using the MIRA data. Log10-transformed breadth and depth values were compared by one-way ANOVA with Sidak's multiple comparisons tests. Imported from immuneACCESS, the table was reduced by TCRdb to in-frame sequences with V and J called. These copies leave out some clones; in studies compared against another copy, an unresolved V gene accounts for under half, and the cause of the remainder is not known. The V and J calls and clone size were taken over from that table, and D and trimming were inferred from the DNA. Present in this sample are about 120,000 clones, 80% to 90% of which were seen just once. Approximately 12% of the sample lies in the top ten.

Explained via the paper, the time point label denotes: baseline before first vaccination. The vaccinee samples were drawn from two UK trials, COV001 and COV002, one of which was a single-blind randomized controlled phase 2/3 trial testing AZD1222 (ChAdOx1 nCoV-19) in healthy adults. For TCRbeta chain sequencing, PBMC samples from trial participants were taken at day 0 and at day 28 after the second dose. As for this clone: Its antigen has not been determined. Nothing much larger sits one base from this clone, and base qualities are not available.

The receptor comes from an adult in good health. This specimen consisted of peripheral blood, obtained on day 0 of AZD1222 vaccination.

In nucleotide form, the sequence is TGTGCCACCATGAGGGGCCCGGGCACTGAAGCTTTCTTT. This codes for CATMRGPGTEAFF. The rearrangement joined TRBV24-1 to TRBJ1-1; tentative D gene TRBD1, with 5 bases matching. V gives up 8 bases and J gives up 4 bases, and the segment between their germline ends measures 13 bases. The germline V gene sets CDR1 to KGHDR and CDR2 to SFDVKD. The CDR3 numbers 13 residues from cysteine through phenylalanine. Only the CDR3 DNA is retained, 39 bases long and in frame from the first base.